This paragraph covers one T cell receptor beta chain sequence. The antigen is not known. The source of the sample is a study of shared clonotypes between healthy human individuals. Study results and caveats: Among the subsets, naive ones generally showed larger estimated richness than memory ones.

In the sorted-subset replicate PCRs, around 200 ng DNA, 25,000 to 35,000 T cell genomes, was used. Profiled with immunoSEQ multiplex PCR; TCRdb holds only in-frame clones, not every one. The sample lists roughly 2.5 million clones; approximately 90% were seen once. The germline V gene has CDR1 SGHAT and CDR2 FQNNGV. The germline V and J ends were trimmed by 5 bases and 4 bases, with 18 bases remaining between them. The CDR3 has 16 amino acids. The sequence derives from a young man in good health. Material for sequencing was naive CD4+ T cells sorted from blood. Subset denoted: CD45RA+ positively selected. V usage is TRBV11-2 and J usage is TRBJ2-1, with D perhaps matching TRBD2 (6 bases). The CDR3 loop is CASSSLRGGNYNEQFF. CDR3 DNA: TGTGCCAGCAGCAGTCTGCGGGGAGGTAATTACAATGAGCAGTTCTTC.